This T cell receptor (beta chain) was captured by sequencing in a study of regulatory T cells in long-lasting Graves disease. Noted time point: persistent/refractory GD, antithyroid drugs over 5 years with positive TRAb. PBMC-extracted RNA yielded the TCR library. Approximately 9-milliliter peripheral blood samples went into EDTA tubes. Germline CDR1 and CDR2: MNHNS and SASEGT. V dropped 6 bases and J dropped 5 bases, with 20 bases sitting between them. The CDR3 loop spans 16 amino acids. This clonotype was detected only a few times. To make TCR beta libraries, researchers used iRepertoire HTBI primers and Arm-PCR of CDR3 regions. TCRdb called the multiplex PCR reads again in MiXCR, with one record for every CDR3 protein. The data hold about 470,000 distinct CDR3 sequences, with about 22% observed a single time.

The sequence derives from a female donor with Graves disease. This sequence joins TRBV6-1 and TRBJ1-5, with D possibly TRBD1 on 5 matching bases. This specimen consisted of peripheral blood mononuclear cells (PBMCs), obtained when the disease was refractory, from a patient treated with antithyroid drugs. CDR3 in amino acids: CASSDPLGVVDQPQHF. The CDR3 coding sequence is TGTGCCAGCAGCGACCCGTTGGGGGTTGTCGATCAGCCCCAGCATTTT.